Listed below are T cell receptor beta chains from one sample, sequenced in a study of shared clonotypes between healthy human individuals. Data came from immunoSEQ multiplex PCR; TCRdb stores just in-frame clones and leaves some out. The sample yields approximately 2,200,000 clones, about 92% seen once. The sample was naive CD8+ T cells from PBMCs. These receptors originate from a man between 18 and 35 years old in good health. Some clones in this sample may be carry-over from other donors' samples. Both conserved end residues are part of each CDR3. A D gene is named only where the DNA matches it firmly. Size is omitted from some rows. Given values are once, few, many or a class for expanded clones.

TRBV6-5	15	TRBJ2-2	TRBD2	.	TGTGCCAGCAGTTACACTAGCGGGGCCGCCGGGGAGCTGTTTTTT	CASSYTSGAAGELFF
TRBV27	14	TRBJ1-1	TRBD1	few	TGTGCCAGCAGTCCTGGCTGGACAGGGGCTGAAGCTTTCTTT	CASSPGWTGAEAFF
TRBV4-1	16	TRBJ2-5	TRBD2	.	TGCGCCAGCAGCCCCGGACTAGCGGGAGTGCGAGAGACCCAGTACTTC	CASSPGLAGVRETQYF
TRBV2	12	TRBJ2-7	.	.	TGTGCCATAATGGACGGATACTACGAGCAGTACTTC	CAIMDGYYEQYF
TRBV15	14	TRBJ1-2	.	.	TGTGCCACCAGCCCAGGGACCCCTAACTATGGCTACACCTTC	CATSPGTPNYGYTF
TRBV27	12	TRBJ2-7	.	once	TGTGCCAGCAGTTTAGGAGGCTACGAGCAGTACTTC	CASSLGGYEQYF
TRBV27	14	TRBJ2-7	TRBD2	.	TGTGCCAGCAGTTTCGGGACTAGCGGGTACGAGCAGTACTTC	CASSFGTSGYEQYF
TRBV28	16	TRBJ1-2	TRBD1	.	TGTGCCAGCAGTTCTCTCCCGGGGACAGGGACCTATGGCTACACCTTC	CASSSLPGTGTYGYTF
TRBV12-5	14	TRBJ1-1	.	.	TGTGCTAGTGGTTTTGGATCCCCCGGTACTGAAGCTTTCTTT	CASGFGSPGTEAFF
TRBV28	14	TRBJ1-5	.	.	TGTGCCAGCAGTTTACAGGGCCACTATCAGCCCCAGCATTTT	CASSLQGHYQPQHF
TRBV19	16	TRBJ1-4	.	.	TGTGCCAGTACCCCACGATCGGGGGGCTTTAATGAAAAACTGTTTTTT	CASTPRSGGFNEKLFF
TRBV30	14	TRBJ1-2	.	.	TGTGCCTGGAGTGTACCAGGAGACCCTTATGGCTACACCTTC	CAWSVPGDPYGYTF
TRBV5-1	16	TRBJ2-2	TRBD1	.	TGCGCCAGCAGCTTGCGCGGGACAGGGGGTTTCGGGGAGCTGTTTTTT	CASSLRGTGGFGELFF
TRBV7-8	16	TRBJ2-1	TRBD2	.	TGTGCCAGCAGCGCAGGACTAGCGGGAGGCTACAATGAGCAGTTCTTC	CASSAGLAGGYNEQFF
TRBV7-9	14	TRBJ1-2	TRBD1	.	TGTGCCAGCAGCTTCACGGGACAGAACTATGGCTACACCTTC	CASSFTGQNYGYTF
TRBV15	14	TRBJ1-1	.	few	TGTGCCACCAGCGACCGGACAGCTAACACTGAAGCTTTCTTT	CATSDRTANTEAFF
TRBV18	11	TRBJ1-1	.	.	TGTGCCAGCGAAAAGGACACTGAAGCTTTCTTT	CASEKDTEAFF
TRBV27	14	TRBJ1-2	.	.	TGTGCCAGCAGTTTAATCGGTGGTCTTAGTGGCTACACCTTC	CASSLIGGLSGYTF
TRBV5-4	13	TRBJ2-1	.	.	TGTGCCAGCAGCGGAGTACCGGACGGTGAGCAGTTCTTC	CASSGVPDGEQFF
TRBV9	13	TRBJ2-7	.	.	TGTGCCAGCAGCGACGGGACCTCCTACGAGCAGTACTTC	CASSDGTSYEQYF
TRBV7-9	14	TRBJ2-7	.	once	TGTGCCAGCAGCCGGCCAGACCTCTCCTACGAGCAGTACTTC	CASSRPDLSYEQYF
TRBV28	14	TRBJ2-7	.	.	TGTGCCAGCAGCGACAATCCTGGGGGCTACGAGCAGTACTTC	CASSDNPGGYEQYF
TRBV7-9	16	TRBJ2-1	TRBD2	.	TGTGCCAGCAGCGCCCCTAGCGGGAGCCTCTACAATGAGCAGTTCTTC	CASSAPSGSLYNEQFF
TRBV7-6	16	TRBJ1-5	.	.	TGTGCCAGCAGCTTATTCCATGGACAGAAAAATCAGCCCCAGCATTTT	CASSLFHGQKNQPQHF
TRBV28	14	TRBJ2-5	.	.	TGTGCCAGCAGTTTCGGGTCGGGAGCTCAGACCCAGTACTTC	CASSFGSGAQTQYF
TRBV19	16	TRBJ1-1	.	.	TGTGCCAGTAGTATCTCGGTGGGACACATGAACACTGAAGCTTTCTTT	CASSISVGHMNTEAFF
TRBV19	14	TRBJ1-4	.	.	TGTGCCAGTAGTATTGAGGGAATAAACGAAAAACTGTTTTTT	CASSIEGINEKLFF